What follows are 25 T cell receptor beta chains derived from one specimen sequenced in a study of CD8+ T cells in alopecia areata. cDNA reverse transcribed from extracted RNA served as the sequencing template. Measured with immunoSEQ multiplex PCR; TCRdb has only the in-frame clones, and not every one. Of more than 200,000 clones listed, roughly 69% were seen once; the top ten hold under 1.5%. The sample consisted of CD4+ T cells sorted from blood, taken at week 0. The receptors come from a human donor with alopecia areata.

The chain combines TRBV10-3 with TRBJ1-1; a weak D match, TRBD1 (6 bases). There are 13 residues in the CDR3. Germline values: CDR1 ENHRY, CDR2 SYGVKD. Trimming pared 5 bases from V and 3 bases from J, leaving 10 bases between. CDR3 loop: CAISFNRDTEAFF. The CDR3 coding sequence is TGTGCCATCAGTTTTAACAGGGACACTGAAGCTTTCTTT.

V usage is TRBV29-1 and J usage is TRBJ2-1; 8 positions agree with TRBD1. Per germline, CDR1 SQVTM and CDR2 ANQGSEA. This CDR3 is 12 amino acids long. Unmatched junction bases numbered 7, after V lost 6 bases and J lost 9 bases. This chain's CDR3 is CSVGQGDSEQFF. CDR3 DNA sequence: TGCAGCGTAGGACAGGGAGATAGTGAGCAGTTCTTC.

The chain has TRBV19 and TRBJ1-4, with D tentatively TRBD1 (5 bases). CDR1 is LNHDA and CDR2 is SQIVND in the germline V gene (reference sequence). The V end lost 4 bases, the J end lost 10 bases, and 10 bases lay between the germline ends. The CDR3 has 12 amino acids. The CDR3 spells CASSTTRGKLFF. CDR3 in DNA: TGTGCCAGTAGTACCACGAGGGGAAAACTGTTTTTT.

The CDR3 loop reads CASSYGRSGELFF. The CDR3 coding sequence is TGTGCCAGCAGCTACGGGCGGTCCGGGGAGCTGTTTTTT. V gene TRBV7-2 combines with J gene TRBJ2-2; no reliable D call. CDR3 length equals 13 residues. Germline V lookup: CDR1 SGHTA, CDR2 FQGNSA. V gave up 4 bases and J gave up 6 bases, with 9 bases separating them.

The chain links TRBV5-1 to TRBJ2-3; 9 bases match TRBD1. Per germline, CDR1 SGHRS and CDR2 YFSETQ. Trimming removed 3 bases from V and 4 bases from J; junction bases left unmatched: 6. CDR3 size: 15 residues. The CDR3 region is CASSSDRGIPDTQYF. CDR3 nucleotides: TGCGCCAGCAGCTCGGACAGGGGAATCCCAGATACGCAGTATTTT.

In DNA, the CDR3 is TGTGCCAGCAGTGAGTCGGGCTATGAAGCTTTCTTT. Amino acids: CASSESGYEAFF. The chain is built from TRBV2 and TRBJ1-1; no firm D call. Trimming cost V 3 bases and J 7 bases, with 9 bases left between them. The CDR3 covers 12 residues. The germline V gene encodes CDR1 SNHLY and CDR2 FYNNEI.

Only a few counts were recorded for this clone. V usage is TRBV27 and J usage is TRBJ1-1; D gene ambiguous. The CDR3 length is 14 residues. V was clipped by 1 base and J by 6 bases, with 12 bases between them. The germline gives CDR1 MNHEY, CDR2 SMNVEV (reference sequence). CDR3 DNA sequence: TGTGCCAGCAGTTTATGGGTGGGAAGGGCTGAAGCTTTCTTT. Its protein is CASSLWVGRAEAFF.

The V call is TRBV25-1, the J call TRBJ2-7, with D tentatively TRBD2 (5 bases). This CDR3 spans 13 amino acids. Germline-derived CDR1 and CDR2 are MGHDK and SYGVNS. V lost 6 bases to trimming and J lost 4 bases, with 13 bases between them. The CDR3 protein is CASSLGSGYEQYF. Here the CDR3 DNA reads TGTGCCAGCAGCCTTGGATCGGGATACGAGCAGTACTTC.

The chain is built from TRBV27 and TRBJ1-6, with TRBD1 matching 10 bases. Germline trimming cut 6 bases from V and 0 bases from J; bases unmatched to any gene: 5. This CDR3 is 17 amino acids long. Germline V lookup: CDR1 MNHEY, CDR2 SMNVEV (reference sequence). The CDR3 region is CASRWTGGSSYNSPLHF. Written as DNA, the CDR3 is TGTGCCAGCAGATGGACAGGGGGAAGCTCCTATAATTCACCCCTCCACTTT.

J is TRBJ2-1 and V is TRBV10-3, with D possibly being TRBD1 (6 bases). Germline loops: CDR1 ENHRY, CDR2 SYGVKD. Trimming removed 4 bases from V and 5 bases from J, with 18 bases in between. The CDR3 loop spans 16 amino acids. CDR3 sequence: CAISGGSGEHDNEQFF. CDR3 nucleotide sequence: TGTGCCATCAGTGGAGGGTCAGGGGAACATGACAATGAGCAGTTCTTC.

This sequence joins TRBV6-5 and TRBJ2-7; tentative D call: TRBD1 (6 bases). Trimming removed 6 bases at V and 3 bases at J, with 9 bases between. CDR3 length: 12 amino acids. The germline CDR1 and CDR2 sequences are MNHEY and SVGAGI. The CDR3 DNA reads TGTGCCAGCAGCAGGACAGACTACGAGCAGTACTTC. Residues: CASSRTDYEQYF.

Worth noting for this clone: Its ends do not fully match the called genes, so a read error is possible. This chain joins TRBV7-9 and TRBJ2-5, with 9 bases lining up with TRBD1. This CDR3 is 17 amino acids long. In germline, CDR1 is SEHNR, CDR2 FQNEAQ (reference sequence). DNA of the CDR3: TGTGCCAGCGGCTTAGGGTGGGGACAGGGAGCACGAGAGACCCAGTACTTC. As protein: CASGLGWGQGARETQYF.

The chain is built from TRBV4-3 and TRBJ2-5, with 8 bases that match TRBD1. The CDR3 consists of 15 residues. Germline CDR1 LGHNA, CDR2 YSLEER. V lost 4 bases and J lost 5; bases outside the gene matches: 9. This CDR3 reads CASSPRTGTGETQYF. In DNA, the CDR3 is TGCGCCAGCAGCCCCAGGACAGGGACGGGGGAGACCCAGTACTTC.

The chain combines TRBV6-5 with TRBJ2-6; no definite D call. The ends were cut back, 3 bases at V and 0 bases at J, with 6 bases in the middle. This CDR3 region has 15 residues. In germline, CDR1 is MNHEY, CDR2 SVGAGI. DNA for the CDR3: TGTGCCAGCAGTTATGGCAGCTCTGGGGCCAACGTCCTGACTTTC. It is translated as CASSYGSSGANVLTF.

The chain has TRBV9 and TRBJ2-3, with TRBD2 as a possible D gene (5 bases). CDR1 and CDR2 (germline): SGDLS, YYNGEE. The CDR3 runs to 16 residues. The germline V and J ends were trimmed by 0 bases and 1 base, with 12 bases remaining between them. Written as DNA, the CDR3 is TGTGCCAGCAGCGTAGTTAATTCCGGGGGCACAGATACGCAGTATTTT. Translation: CASSVVNSGGTDTQYF.

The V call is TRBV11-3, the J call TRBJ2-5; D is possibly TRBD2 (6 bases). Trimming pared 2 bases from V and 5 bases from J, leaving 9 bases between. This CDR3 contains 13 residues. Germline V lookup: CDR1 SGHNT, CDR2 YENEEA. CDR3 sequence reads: CASSLTRGETQYF. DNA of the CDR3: TGTGCCAGCAGCTTAACACGGGGGGAGACCCAGTACTTC.

The CDR3 region has the DNA TGCGCCAGCAGCTTGGAGGGTTTCACAGATACGCAGTATTTT. Amino acid sequence: CASSLEGFTDTQYF. The chain links TRBV5-1 to TRBJ2-3; D unclear. V lost 0 bases and J lost 2, with 7 bases in between. Germline V gene sequence: CDR1 SGHRS, CDR2 YFSETQ. This CDR3 spans 14 amino acids.

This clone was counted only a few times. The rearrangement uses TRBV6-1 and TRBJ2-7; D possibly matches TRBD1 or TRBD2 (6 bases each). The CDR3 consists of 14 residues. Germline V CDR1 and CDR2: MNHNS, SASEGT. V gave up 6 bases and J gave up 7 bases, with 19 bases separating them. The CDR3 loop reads CASRIQQGRREQYF. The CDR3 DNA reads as TGTGCCAGCAGAATCCAGCAGGGGAGGCGAGAGCAGTACTTC.

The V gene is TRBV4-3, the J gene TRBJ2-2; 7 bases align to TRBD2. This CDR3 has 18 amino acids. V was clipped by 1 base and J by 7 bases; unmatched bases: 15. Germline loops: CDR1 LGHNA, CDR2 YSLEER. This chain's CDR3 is CASSQVPGGAGRDGELFF. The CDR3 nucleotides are TGCGCCAGCAGCCAAGTCCCCGGAGGAGCGGGGAGGGACGGGGAGCTGTTTTTT.

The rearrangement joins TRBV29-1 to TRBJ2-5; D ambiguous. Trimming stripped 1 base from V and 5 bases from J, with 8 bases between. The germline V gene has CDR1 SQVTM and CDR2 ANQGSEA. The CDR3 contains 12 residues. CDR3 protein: CSVEVLVETQYF. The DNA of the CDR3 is TGCAGCGTTGAAGTTCTAGTCGAGACCCAGTACTTC.

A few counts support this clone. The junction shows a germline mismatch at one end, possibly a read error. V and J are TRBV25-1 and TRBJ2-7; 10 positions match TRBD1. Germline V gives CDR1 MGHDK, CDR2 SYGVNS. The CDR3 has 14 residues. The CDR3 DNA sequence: TGTGCCAGCGGTTCGGACAGGGGGGCCCGTTGCAGGGACTTC. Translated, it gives CASGSDRGARCRDF.

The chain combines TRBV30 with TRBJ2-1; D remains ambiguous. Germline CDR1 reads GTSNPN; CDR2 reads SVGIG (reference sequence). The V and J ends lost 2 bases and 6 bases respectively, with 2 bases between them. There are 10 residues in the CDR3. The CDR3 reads CAWSTNEQFF. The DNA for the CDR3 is TGTGCCTGGAGTACCAATGAGCAGTTCTTC.

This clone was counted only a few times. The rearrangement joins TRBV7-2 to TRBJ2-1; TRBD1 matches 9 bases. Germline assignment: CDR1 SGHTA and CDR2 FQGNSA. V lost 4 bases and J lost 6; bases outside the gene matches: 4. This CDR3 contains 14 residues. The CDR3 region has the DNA TGTGCCAGCAGCTCAACGACAGGGGGCAATGAGCAGTTCTTC. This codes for CASSSTTGGNEQFF.

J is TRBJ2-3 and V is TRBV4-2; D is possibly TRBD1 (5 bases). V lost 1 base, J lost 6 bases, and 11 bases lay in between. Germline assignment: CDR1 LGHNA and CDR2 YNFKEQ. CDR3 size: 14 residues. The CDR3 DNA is TGTGCCAGCAGCCAAGGCCAGGCAGGGGATACGCAGTATTTT. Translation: CASSQGQAGDTQYF.

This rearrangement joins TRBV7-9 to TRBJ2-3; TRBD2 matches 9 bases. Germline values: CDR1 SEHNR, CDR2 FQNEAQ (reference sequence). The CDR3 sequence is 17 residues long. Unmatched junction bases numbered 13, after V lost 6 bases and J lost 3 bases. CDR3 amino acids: CASRSGALAGLTDTQYF. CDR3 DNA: TGTGCCAGCAGATCGGGAGCGCTAGCGGGGTTGACAGATACGCAGTATTTT.